A selection of T cell receptor beta chains follows, all from one sample in a study of blood T cell repertoires in COVID-19. Generated by immunoSEQ multiplex PCR, the TCRdb table keeps only in-frame clones and is missing some. The sample lists over 85,000 clones, around 86% occurring once. Sequencing was done on a sample of peripheral blood. These receptors were obtained from a man in his sixties with acute or convalescent COVID-19. CDR3s include the opening cysteine and the closing phenylalanine or tryptophan. A D gene is named only where the DNA matches it firmly. Clone size is stated in some rows and not others, as once, few, many or a class when expanded.

j_call d_call clone_size v_call cdr3_aa cdr3_nt
TRBJ1-1 TRBD1 once TRBV5-1 CASSSKTGMNTEAFF TGCGCCAGCAGCTCAAAGACAGGGATGAACACTGAAGCTTTCTTT
TRBJ2-5 NA NA TRBV9 CASSPRRSAQETQYF TGTGCCAGCAGCCCACGGAGGTCGGCCCAAGAGACCCAGTACTTC
TRBJ2-5 NA NA TRBV7-3 CASSLSAAGTQYF TGTGCCAGCAGCTTAAGTGCTGCCGGGACCCAGTACTTC
TRBJ2-6 NA once TRBV4-2 CASSQEPLQGGSGANVLTF TGTGCCAGCAGCCAAGAGCCCTTACAGGGTGGGTCTGGGGCCAACGTCCTGACTTTC
TRBJ1-2 NA NA TRBV27 CASSFGGRANYGYTF TGTGCCAGCAGTTTCGGGGGTAGGGCTAACTATGGCTACACCTTC
TRBJ2-7 NA NA TRBV7-9 CASKEGALNEQYF TGTGCCAGCAAGGAGGGGGCGTTAAACGAGCAGTACTTC
TRBJ1-1 TRBD1 few TRBV5-1 CASSLEGQGREAFF TGCGCCAGCAGCTTGGAGGGACAGGGGAGAGAAGCTTTCTTT
TRBJ1-2 NA NA TRBV24-1 CATSDSGANYGYTF TGTGCCACCAGTGATTCAGGGGCGAACTATGGCTACACCTTC
TRBJ1-2 TRBD1 NA TRBV10-3 CATTGDWDYGYTF TGTGCCACCACAGGGGATTGGGACTATGGCTACACCTTC
TRBJ2-7 NA NA TRBV7-2 CASSLLGRRYEQYF TGTGCCAGCAGCTTATTGGGTAGGCGGTACGAGCAGTACTTC
TRBJ2-3 NA NA TRBV5-5 CASSPAPGNTDTQYF TGTGCCAGCAGTCCCGCCCCGGGAAACACAGATACGCAGTATTTT
TRBJ2-3 NA NA TRBV20-1 CSALGDYTQYF TGCAGTGCTCTTGGGGACTATACGCAGTATTTT
TRBJ2-7 NA NA TRBV29-1 CSVCGTASYEQYF TGCAGCGTTTGCGGGACAGCGTCCTACGAGCAGTACTTC
TRBJ2-5 TRBD2 NA TRBV5-1 CASSLLTSGVQETQYF TGCGCCAGCAGCTTGTTAACTAGCGGGGTTCAAGAGACCCAGTACTTC